This T cell receptor beta chain was captured in a study of T cell responses to AZD1222 COVID-19 vaccine. About the study: Pooled samples include second doses given at about 4 or 12 weeks.

The V end lost 2 bases, the J end lost 0 bases, and 6 bases lay between the germline ends. The CDR3 extends over 14 amino acids. Germline CDR1 SGDLS, CDR2 YYNGEE. In the case of this clone: Its antigen is not known.

Study-wide results and caveats: Of spike-specific TCRs, nearly half reportedly target regions left unmutated in variants. Most donors were white British, females outnumbered males, and clonal diversity was possibly underestimated.

Using immunoSEQ multiplex PCR, the repertoire was profiled, and TCRdb retains in-frame clones only, with some absent. The data show tens of thousands of clones, roughly 86% seen once. The TCR sequence derives from an adult in good health. The rearrangement uses TRBV9 and TRBJ1-3; a weak D match, TRBD1 (5 bases). This material consisted of peripheral blood, taken on day 0 of AZD1222 vaccination. This chain's CDR3 is CASSVDTSGNTIYF. The CDR3 nucleotides read TGTGCCAGCAGCGTGGACACCTCTGGAAACACCATATATTTT.